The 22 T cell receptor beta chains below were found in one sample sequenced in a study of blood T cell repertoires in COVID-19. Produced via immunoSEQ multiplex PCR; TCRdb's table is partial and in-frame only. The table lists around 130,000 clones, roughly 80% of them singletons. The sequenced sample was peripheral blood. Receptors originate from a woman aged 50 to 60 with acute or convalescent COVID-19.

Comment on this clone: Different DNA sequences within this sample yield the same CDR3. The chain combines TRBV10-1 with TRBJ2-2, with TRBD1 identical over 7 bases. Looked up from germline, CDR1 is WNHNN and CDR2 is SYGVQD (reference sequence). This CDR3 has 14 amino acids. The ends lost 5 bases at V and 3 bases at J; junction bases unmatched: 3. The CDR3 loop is CASSLTGYTGELFF. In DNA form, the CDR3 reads TGCGCCAGCAGTTTGACAGGGTACACCGGGGAGCTGTTTTTT.

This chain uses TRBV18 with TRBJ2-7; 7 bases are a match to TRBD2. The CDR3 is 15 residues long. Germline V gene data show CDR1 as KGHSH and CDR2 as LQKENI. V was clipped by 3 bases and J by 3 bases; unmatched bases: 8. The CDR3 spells CASSPGGTTNYEQYF. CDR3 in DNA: TGTGCCAGCTCACCGGGGGGGACGACCAACTACGAGCAGTACTTC.

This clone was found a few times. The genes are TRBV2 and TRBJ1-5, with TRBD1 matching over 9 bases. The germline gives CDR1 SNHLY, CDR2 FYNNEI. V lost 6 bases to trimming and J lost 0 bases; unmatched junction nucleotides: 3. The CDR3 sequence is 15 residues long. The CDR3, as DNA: TGTGCCAGCAGCTGGGACAGGGATAGCAATCAGCCCCAGCATTTT. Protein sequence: CASSWDRDSNQPQHF.

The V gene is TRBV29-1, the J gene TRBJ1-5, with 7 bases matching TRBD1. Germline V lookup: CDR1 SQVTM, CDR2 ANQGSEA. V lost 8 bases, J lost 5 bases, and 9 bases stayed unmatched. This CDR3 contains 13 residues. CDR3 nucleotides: TGCAGCACTTCGACAGGGAACGATCAGCCCCAGCATTTT. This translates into CSTSTGNDQPQHF.

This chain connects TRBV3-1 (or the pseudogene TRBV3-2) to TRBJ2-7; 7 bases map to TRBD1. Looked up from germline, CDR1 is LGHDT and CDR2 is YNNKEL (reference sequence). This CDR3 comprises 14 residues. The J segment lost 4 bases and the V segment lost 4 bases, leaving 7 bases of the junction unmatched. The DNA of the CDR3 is TGTGCCAGCAGCCCGACAGGGTGGGGTTACGAGCAGTACTTC. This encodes CASSPTGWGYEQYF.

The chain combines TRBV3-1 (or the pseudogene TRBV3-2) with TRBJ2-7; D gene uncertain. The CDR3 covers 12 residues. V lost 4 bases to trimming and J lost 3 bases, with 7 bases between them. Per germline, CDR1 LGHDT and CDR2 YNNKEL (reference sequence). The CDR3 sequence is CASSRQNYEQYF. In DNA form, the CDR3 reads TGTGCCAGCAGCCGGCAGAACTACGAGCAGTACTTC.

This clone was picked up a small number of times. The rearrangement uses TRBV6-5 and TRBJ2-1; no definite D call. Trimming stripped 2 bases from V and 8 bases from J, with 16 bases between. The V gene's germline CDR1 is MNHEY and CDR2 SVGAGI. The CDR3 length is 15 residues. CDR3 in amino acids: CASSYEVSSRHEQFF. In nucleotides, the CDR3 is TGTGCCAGCAGTTACGAAGTCTCTAGTCGTCATGAGCAGTTCTTC.

This CDR3 is CATSEHKQGIGTGELFF. In nucleotides, the CDR3 is TGTGCCACCAGTGAGCACAAACAGGGGATAGGGACCGGGGAGCTGTTTTTT. The rearrangement joins TRBV24-1 to TRBJ2-2, with 7 bases identical to TRBD1. J lost 5 bases, V lost 4 bases, and 12 bases had no gene match. This CDR3 has 17 amino acids. The V gene's germline CDR1 is KGHDR and CDR2 SFDVKD.

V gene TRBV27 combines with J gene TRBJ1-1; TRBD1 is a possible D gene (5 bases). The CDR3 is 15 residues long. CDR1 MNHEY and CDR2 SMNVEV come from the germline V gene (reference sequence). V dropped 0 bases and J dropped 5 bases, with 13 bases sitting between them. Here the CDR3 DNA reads TGTGCCAGCAGTTTATCGCGCGGGGCAATTACTGAAGCTTTCTTT. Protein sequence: CASSLSRGAITEAFF.

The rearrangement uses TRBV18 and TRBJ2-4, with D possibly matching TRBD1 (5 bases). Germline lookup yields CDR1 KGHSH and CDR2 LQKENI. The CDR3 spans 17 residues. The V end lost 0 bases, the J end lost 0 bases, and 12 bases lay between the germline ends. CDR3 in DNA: TGTGCCAGCTCACCACCGTCAACAGGTGGAGCCAAAAACATTCAGTACTTC. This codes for CASSPPSTGGAKNIQYF.

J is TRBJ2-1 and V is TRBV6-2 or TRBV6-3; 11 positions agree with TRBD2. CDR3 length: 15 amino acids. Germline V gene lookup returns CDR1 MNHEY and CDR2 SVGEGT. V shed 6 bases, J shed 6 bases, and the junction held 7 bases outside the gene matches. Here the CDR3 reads CASSFSGGVGNEQFF. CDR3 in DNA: TGTGCCAGCAGCTTTAGCGGGGGGGTCGGCAATGAGCAGTTCTTC.

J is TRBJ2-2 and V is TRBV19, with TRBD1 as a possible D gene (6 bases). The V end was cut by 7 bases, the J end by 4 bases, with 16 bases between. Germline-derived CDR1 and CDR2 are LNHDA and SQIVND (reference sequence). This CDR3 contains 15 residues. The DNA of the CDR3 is TGTGCCAGTACCTCACAGGGACCTTTCACCGGGGAGCTGTTTTTT. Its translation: CASTSQGPFTGELFF.

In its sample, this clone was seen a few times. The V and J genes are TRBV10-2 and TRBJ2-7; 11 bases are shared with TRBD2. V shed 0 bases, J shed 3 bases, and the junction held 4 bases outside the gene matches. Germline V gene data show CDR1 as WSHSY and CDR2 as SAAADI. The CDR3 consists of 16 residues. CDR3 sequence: CASSESNGLAGYEQYF. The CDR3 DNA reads TGCGCCAGCAGTGAGTCGAATGGACTAGCGGGCTACGAGCAGTACTTC.

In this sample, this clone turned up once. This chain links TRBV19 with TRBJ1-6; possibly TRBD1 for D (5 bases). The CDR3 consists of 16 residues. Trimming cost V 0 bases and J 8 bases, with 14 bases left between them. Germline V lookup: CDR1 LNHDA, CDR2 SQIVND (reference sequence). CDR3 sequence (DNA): TGTGCCAGTAGTATAGATACGGAACAGGTATATTCACCCCTCCACTTT. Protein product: CASSIDTEQVYSPLHF. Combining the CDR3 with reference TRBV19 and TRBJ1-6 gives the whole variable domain DGGITQSPKYLFRKEGQNVTLSCEQNLNHDAMYWYRQDPGQGLRLIYYSQIVNDFQKGDIAEGYSVSREKKESFPLTVTSAQKNPTAFYLCASSIDTEQVYSPLHFGNGTRLTVT.

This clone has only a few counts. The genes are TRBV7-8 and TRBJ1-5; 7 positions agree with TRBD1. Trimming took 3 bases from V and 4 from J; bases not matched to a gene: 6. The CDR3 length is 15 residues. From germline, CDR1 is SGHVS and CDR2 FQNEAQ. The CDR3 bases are TGTGCCAGCAGCTTTACAGGGGATAGAAATCAGCCCCAGCATTTT. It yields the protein CASSFTGDRNQPQHF. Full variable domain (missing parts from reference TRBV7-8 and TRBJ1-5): GAGVSQSPRYKVAKRGQDVALRCDPISGHVSLFWYQQALGQGPEFLTYFQNEAQLDKSGLPSDRFFAERPEGSVSTLKIQRTQQEDSAVYLCASSFTGDRNQPQHFGDGTRLSIL.

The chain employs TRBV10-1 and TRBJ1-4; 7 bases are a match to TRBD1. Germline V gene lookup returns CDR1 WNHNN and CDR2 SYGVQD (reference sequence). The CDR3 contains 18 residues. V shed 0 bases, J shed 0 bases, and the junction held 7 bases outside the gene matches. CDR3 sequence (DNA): TGCGCCAGCAGTGAGTCTCACAGGGGTGTTGCAACTAATGAAAAACTGTTTTTT. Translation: CASSESHRGVATNEKLFF.

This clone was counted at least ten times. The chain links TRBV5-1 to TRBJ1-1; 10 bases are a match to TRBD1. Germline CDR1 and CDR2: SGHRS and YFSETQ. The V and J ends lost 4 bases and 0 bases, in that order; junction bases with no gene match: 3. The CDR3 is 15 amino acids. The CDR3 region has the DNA TGCGCCAGCAGCCAGGGACAGGGGATGAACACTGAAGCTTTCTTT. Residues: CASSQGQGMNTEAFF.

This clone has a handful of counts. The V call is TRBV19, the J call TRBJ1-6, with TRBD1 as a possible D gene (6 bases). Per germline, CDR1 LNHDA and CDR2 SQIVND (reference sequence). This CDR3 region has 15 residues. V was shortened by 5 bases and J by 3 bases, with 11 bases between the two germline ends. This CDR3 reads CASSEQGDYNSPLHF. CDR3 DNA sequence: TGTGCCAGTAGTGAACAGGGTGACTATAATTCACCCCTCCACTTT.

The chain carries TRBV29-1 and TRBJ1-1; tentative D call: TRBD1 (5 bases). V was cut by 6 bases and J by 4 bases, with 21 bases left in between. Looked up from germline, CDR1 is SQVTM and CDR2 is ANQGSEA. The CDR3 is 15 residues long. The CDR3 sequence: CSVAANGGGRTEAFF. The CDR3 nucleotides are TGCAGCGTCGCTGCGAATGGGGGGGGTCGCACTGAAGCTTTCTTT.

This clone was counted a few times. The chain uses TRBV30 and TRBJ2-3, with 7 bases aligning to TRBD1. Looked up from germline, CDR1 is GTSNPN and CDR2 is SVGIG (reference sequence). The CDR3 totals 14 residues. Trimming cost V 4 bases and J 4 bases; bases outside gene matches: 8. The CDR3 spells CAWIKGGRADTQYF. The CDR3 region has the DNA TGTGCCTGGATTAAAGGGGGCCGAGCAGATACGCAGTATTTT.

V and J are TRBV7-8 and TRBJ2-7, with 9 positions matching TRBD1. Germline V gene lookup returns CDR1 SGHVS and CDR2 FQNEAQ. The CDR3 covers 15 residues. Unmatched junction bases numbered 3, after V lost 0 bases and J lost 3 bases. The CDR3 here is CASSLAETGGYEQYF. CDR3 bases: TGTGCCAGCAGCTTAGCAGAGACAGGGGGCTACGAGCAGTACTTC. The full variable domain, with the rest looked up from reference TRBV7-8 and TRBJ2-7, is GAGVSQSPRYKVAKRGQDVALRCDPISGHVSLFWYQQALGQGPEFLTYFQNEAQLDKSGLPSDRFFAERPEGSVSTLKIQRTQQEDSAVYLCASSLAETGGYEQYFGPGTRLTVT.

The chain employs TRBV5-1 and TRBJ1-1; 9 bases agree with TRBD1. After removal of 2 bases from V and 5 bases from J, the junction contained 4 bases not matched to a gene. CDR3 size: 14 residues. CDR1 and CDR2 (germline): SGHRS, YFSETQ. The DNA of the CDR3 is TGCGCCAGCAGCTTAGGACAGGGGTTTACTGAAGCTTTCTTT. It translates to CASSLGQGFTEAFF.